This entry concerns a single T cell receptor beta chain. The table came from immunoSEQ multiplex PCR; TCRdb's copy has only in-frame clones and leaves some out. Of some 73,000 clones listed, about 91% are singletons. This record comes from a study of T cell responses to AZD1222 COVID-19 vaccine. V was clipped by 5 bases and J by 8 bases, with 14 bases between them. The CDR3 loop spans 13 amino acids. Material: peripheral blood, obtained 28 days after the second AZD1222 dose. V gene TRBV12-3 or TRBV12-4 combines with J gene TRBJ2-3; tentative D call: TRBD1 (6 bases). The TCR comes from an adult who received the AZD1222 COVID-19 vaccine. Here the CDR3 reads CASSPRGRGTQYF. The DNA for the CDR3 is TGTGCCAGCAGTCCCAGGGGACGGGGTACGCAGTATTTT.